This TCR beta chain was recorded in a study of T-cell memory formation after mild COVID-19 (dated by TCRdb to the early 2020s). Study-wide context: TCR sequence clusters from the two donors were found to be largely donor specific. In a couple of donors, T-cell clones that expanded and contracted after mild COVID-19 were followed by sequencing TCRalpha and TCRbeta repertoires longitudinally. The cohort comprised two young, previously healthy adult volunteers, one female and one male. What the study reported, not specific to this receptor: Clones that contracted from day 15 to 85 showed balanced CD4/CD8 phenotypes, whereas a second wave of clones that expanded from day 15 to 37 leaned towards CD4+. The study included only two mild cases, and larger cohorts that include severe cases with pre-infection samples were judged to be necessary. Contracting CD4+ clones were located mainly in the CM and EM memory subsets, whereas CD8+ clones were found to be enriched in EMRA. SARS-CoV-2 specificity of the second-wave clones peaking on day 37 was not confirmed. The detection of some responding clones in pre-infection memory suggests that pre-existing cross-reactive memory T cells joined the SARS-CoV-2 response.

Ficoll-Paque density gradient centrifugation was used to isolate PBMCs. The sample was run on an Illumina NovaSeq 6000. cDNA libraries for TCRalpha and TCRbeta were prepared by 5'RACE using constant-segment primers, with sample barcodes and unique molecular identifiers added. Trizol reagent was used to extract RNA from every sample. Library amplification was performed in two PCR steps, and a second sample barcode and Illumina TruSeq adapters were introduced in the second step. Sequencing of libraries was performed on an Illumina NovaSeq with 2 x 150 bp paired-end reads. The authors processed their data as follows. Demultiplexing of reads and collapsing into UMI-guided consensus sequences were performed with migec v1.2.7. Using mixcr v2.1.11, UMI consensuses were aligned to TRA and TRB V and J templates and then assembled into clonotypes. Clonotypes were classified as expanded or contracted when called significant by both edgeR and NoisET, with noise models trained on biological replicates. For edgeR calls, a false discovery rate-adjusted p below 0.01 and a log2 fold-change threshold of 1 were applied. As an exploratory analysis of dynamics, PCA with hierarchical clustering was applied to max-normalized trajectories of the 1000 most abundant clonotypes. Separately sequenced CD4+ and CD8+ repertoires were used to assign a CD4 or CD8 phenotype to each responding clone. TCRdb handled the public reads itself, with Q25 trimming in fastp and clone calling in MiXCR, and kept productive beta chains. Every CDR3 protein is listed once, alongside the most common genes and DNA of its rows. These V and J calls are TCRdb output, not the study's own analysis. The sample table contains around 390,000 distinct CDR3 sequences; only one count was recorded for approximately 15% of them. The top ten hold 20% to 25% of the sample.

Via the germline V gene, CDR1 is SGHTA and CDR2 FQGNSA. The CDR3 covers 16 residues, taking in both the cysteine and the phenylalanine. Just the 48-base CDR3 DNA is kept, in frame starting at base 1. V gives up 5 bases and J gives up 3 bases, and the segment between their germline ends measures 17 bases. The table lists this clonotype with a few counts. Its antigen specificity is not known. Qualities for individual bases were not recorded, and no much larger clone is one base off. The origin of this receptor is a man between 18 and 35 years old who had mild COVID-19 (a few samples of this study predate the infection). The sample titles of this study are shuffled in the database, so cell type and time point are left out; the donor was told from shared clones. The receptor chain draws on TRBV7-2 and TRBJ1-5; 5 matching bases give a weak D call of TRBD1. Sequencing was performed on PBMCs or a T cell subset sorted from them (not recorded which). The sequence in DNA is TGTGCCAGCAGCGGAGGGACGGCCCGTCCCAATCAGCCCCAGCATTTT. Translated, this gives CASSGGTARPNQPQHF.